The clone carrying this T cell receptor beta chain was seen many times. The antigen is not known. For a library built for alpha chains, this beta chain is a stray read; little rests on its size. The trim removed 7 bases at V and 1 base at J, leaving 3 bases unmatched. The CDR3 spans 13 residues. Germline lookup yields CDR1 SQVTM and CDR2 ANQGSEA. The sample comes from a study of spatial heterogeneity in lung cancer. Study conclusions and caveats: Tumoral mutation counts were tracked by counts of expanded intratumoral alpha and beta TCRs.

TCRdb re-called the 5' RACE reads with MiXCR, one entry per CDR3 protein. The repertoire holds approximately 7,000 distinct CDR3 sequences, roughly 12% seen once, with roughly 20% in the top ten. The time point is: sample taken at primary tumor resection. The material sequenced was lung tumor tissue, taken at surgery. The receptor was derived from a male donor with early-stage non-small cell lung cancer. This chain uses TRBV29-1 with TRBJ2-2; 7 nucleotides align to TRBD2. This CDR3 is CSGLAGNTGELFF. DNA for the CDR3: TGCAGCGGACTAGCAGGGAACACCGGGGAGCTGTTTTTT.